This TCR beta chain was found in a study of Tregs in tolerant kidney transplant recipients. Points from the study as a whole: Findings come from small patient numbers and require larger validation. Biological reproducibility was not directly addressed in this study.

On this clone itself: Antigen: not known.

Unstimulated regulatory T cells (CD4+CD25+CD127-), CD4+CD25- non-regulatory cells, CD4 and CD8 cells were FACS-sorted from thawed PBMCs. The CDR3 is 18 residues long. The protocol was immunoSEQ multiplex PCR, while the TCRdb copy is restricted to in-frame clones and leaves out a portion. Counted here are about 15,000 clones, 85% to 95% occurring once; the ten biggest clones make up under 15%. Sequenced material: CD8+ T cells from blood. The gene calls are TRBV21-1 and TRBJ1-5; the table assigns TRBD1, which was not confirmed against the DNA. TRBV21-1 is a pseudogene locus. This clonotype originated in a human donor in good health. The CDR3, as DNA: TGTGCCAGCAGCAAAGCTCGGGACAGGGGCAATAGCAATCAGCCCCAGCATTTT. Translating it yields CASSKARDRGNSNQPQHF.